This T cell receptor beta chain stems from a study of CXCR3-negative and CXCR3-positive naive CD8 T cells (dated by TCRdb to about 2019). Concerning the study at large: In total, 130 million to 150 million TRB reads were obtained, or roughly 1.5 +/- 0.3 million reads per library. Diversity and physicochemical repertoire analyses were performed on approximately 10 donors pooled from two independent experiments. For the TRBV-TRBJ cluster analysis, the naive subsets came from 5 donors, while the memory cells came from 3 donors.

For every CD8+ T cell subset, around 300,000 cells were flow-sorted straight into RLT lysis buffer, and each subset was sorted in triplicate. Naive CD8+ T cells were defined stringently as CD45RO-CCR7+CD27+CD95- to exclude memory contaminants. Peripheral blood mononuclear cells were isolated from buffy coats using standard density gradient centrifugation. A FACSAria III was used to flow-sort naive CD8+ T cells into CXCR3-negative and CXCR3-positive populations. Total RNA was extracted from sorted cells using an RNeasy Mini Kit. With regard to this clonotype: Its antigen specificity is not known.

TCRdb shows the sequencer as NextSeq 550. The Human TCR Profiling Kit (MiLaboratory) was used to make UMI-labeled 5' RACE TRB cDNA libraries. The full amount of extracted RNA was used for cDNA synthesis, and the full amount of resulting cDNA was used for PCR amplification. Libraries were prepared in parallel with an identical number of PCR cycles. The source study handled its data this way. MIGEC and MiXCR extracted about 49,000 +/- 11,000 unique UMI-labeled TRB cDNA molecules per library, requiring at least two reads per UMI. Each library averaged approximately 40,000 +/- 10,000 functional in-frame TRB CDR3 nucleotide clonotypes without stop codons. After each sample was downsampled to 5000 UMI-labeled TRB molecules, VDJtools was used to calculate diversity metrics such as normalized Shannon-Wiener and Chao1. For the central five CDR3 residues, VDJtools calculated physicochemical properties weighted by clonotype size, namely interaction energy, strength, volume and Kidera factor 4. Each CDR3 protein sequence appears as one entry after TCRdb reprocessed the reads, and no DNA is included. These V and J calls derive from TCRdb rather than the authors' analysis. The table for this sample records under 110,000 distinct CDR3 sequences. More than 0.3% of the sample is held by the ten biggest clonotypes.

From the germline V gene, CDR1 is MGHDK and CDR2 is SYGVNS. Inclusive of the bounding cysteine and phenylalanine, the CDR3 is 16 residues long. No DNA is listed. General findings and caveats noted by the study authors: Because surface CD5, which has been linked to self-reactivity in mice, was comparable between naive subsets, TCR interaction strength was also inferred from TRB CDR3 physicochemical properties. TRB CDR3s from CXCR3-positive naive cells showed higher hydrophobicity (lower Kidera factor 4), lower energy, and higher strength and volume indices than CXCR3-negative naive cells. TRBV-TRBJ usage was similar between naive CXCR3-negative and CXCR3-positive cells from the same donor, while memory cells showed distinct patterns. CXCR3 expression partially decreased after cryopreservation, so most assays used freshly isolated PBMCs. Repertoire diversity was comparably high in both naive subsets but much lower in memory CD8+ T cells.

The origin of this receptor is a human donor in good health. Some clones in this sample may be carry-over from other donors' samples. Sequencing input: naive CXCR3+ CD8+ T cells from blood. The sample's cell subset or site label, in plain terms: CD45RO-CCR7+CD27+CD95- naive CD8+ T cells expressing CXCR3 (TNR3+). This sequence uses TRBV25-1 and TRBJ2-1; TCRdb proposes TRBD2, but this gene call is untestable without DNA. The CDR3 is CASSEWTSGRGDEQFF.